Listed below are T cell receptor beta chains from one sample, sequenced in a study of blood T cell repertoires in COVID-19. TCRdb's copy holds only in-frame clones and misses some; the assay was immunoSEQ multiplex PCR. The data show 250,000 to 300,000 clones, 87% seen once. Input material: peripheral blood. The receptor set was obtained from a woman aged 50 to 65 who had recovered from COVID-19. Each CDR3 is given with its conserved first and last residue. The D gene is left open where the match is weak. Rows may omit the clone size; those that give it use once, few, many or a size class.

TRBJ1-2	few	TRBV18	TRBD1	TGTGCCAGCTCACCATTTGACAGGGGGTCCGGCTACACCTTC	CASSPFDRGSGYTF
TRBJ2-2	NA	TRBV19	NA	TGTGCCAGTAGTATTAGCCAGGGTCCTCACGGGGAGCTGTTTTTT	CASSISQGPHGELFF
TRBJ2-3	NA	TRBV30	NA	TGTGCCTGGAGTGTACGGGGGACCTACACAGATACGCAGTATTTT	CAWSVRGTYTDTQYF
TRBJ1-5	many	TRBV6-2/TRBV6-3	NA	TGTGCCAGCAGTGGGCGGGGTAGGGGACATCAGCCCCAGCATTTT	CASSGRGRGHQPQHF
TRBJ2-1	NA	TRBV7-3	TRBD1	TGTGCCAGCAGCTTCACAGGGGGGAGGCTAACCTACAATGAGCAGTTCTTC	CASSFTGGRLTYNEQFF
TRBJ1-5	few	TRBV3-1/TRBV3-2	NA	TGTGCCAGCAGCCAAGGGTCAGGGGTAGATCAGCCCCAGCATTTT	CASSQGSGVDQPQHF
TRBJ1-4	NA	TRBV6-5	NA	TGTGCCAGCAGCCCGGGTACGACTAATGAAAAACTGTTTTTT	CASSPGTTNEKLFF
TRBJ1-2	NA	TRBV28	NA	TGTGCCAGCAGCACCCCCAGCAGGGGAGCCTATGGCTACACCTTC	CASSTPSRGAYGYTF
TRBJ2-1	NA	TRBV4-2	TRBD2	TGTGCCAGCAGCCCCTCAGGGAGCCTAGCGGTTAACAATGAGCAGTTCTTC	CASSPSGSLAVNNEQFF
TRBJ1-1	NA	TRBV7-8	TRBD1	TGTGCCAGCAGCTCTGGACAGGGAATTAACACTGAAGCTTTCTTT	CASSSGQGINTEAFF
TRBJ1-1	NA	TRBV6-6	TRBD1	TGTGCCAGCAGTGATCGGACAGGGGGCTTAACTGAAGCTTTCTTT	CASSDRTGGLTEAFF
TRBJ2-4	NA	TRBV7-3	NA	TGTGCCAGCAGCCCCCAGCGAGCTAACATTCAGTACTTC	CASSPQRANIQYF
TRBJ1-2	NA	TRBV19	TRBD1	TGTGCCAGTAGTCGACAGGGGTACCTCTATGGCTACACCTTC	CASSRQGYLYGYTF
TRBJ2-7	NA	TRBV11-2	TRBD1	TGTGCCAGCAGCTCACCGGGACAGGGAAGGTCCGAGCAGTACTTC	CASSSPGQGRSEQYF
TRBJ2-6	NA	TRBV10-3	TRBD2	TGTGCCATCAAATCGACTAGCCCCACTGGGGCCAACGTCCTGACTTTC	CAIKSTSPTGANVLTF
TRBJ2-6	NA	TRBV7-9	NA	TGTGCCAGCAACCCCCCAACAGGCTCTGGGGCCAACGTCCTGACTTTC	CASNPPTGSGANVLTF
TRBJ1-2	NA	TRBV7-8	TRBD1	TGTGCCAGCAGATCCCGGGGACAGGGTAGCTATGGCTACACCTTC	CASRSRGQGSYGYTF
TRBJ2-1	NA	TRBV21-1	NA	TGTGCCAGCAGCAAAGCGGGGAATCGAGGGACTAGCGGGAGCGGCACGAGCGATGAGCAGTTCTTC	CASSKAGNRGTSGSGTSDEQFF
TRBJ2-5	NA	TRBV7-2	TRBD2	TGTGCCAGCAGCCAAACTAGCGGAGGCCAAGAGACCCAGTACTTC	CASSQTSGGQETQYF
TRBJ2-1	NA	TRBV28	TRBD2	TGTGCCAGCAGTATAGGCAGCGGGGGGCCTTACAATGAGCAGTTCTTC	CASSIGSGGPYNEQFF
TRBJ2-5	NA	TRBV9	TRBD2	TGTGCCAGCAGCCTTCGCTCTAGCGGGAAGCAAGAGACCCAGTACTTC	CASSLRSSGKQETQYF
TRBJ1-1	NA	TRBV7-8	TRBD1	TGTGCCAGCAGCGCCGGGACAGGGAGGAATTCCGGCACTGAAGCTTTCTTT	CASSAGTGRNSGTEAFF
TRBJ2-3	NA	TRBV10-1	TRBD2	TGCGCCAGCAGTGCCCCTCGAGGGACTAGCGGGAATGCGCAGTATTTT	CASSAPRGTSGNAQYF
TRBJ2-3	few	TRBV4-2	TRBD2	TGTGCCAGCAGCCTTGGGGAGCGGGAGGGTCTCACAGATACGCAGTATTTT	CASSLGEREGLTDTQYF
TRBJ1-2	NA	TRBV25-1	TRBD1	TGTGCCAGCAGTGATGGGACAGGGCTTATCGGCTACACCTTC	CASSDGTGLIGYTF
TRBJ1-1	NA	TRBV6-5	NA	TGTGCCAGCAGTTACTCAGGGAGGGGAACTGAAGCTTTCTTT	CASSYSGRGTEAFF
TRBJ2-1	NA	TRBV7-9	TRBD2	TGTGCCAGCAGGCCCGGGACTAGCGGCAGTTACAATGAGCAGTTCTTC	CASRPGTSGSYNEQFF
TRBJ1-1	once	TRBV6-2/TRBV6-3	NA	TGTGCCAGCAGTTACTCGAGGTGGAGGGACACTGAAGCTTTCTTT	CASSYSRWRDTEAFF
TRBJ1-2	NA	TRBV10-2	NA	TGCGCCAGCACCAGTTCCGCTCCCTATGGCTACACCTTC	CASTSSAPYGYTF
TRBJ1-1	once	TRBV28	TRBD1	TGTGCCAGCAGTCGAGGCCACAGGGGAGACACTGAAGCTTTCTTT	CASSRGHRGDTEAFF
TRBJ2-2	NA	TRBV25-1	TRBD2	TGTGCCACCCTTAGCGGGGGGGTGTACACCGGGGAGCTGTTTTTT	CATLSGGVYTGELFF
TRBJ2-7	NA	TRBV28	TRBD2	TGTGCCAGCAGGACCCAGACTAGCGGGAGGACCTACGAGCAGTACTTC	CASRTQTSGRTYEQYF
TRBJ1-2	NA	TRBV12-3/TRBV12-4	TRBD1	TGTGCCAGCAGTGGGACAGCTAACTATGGCTACACCTTC	CASSGTANYGYTF
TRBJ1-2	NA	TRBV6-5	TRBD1	TGTGCCAGCAGAGACAGGGGAGGATATGAAGGCTACACCTTC	CASRDRGGYEGYTF
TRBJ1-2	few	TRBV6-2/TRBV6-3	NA	TGTGCCAGCAGTTACAAAGGCGGCGGCTACACCTTC	CASSYKGGGYTF
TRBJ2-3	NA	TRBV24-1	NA	TGTGCCACCAGTGATCCCCTAAAGGGGCCGAATACGCAGTATTTT	CATSDPLKGPNTQYF
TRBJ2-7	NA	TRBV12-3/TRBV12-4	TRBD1	TGTGCCAGCAGCCGGACAGGGGACGAGCAGTACTTC	CASSRTGDEQYF
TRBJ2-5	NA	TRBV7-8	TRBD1	TGTGCCAGCAGCTTACAGGGGGACGGGACCCAGTACTTC	CASSLQGDGTQYF
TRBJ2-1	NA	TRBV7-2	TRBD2	TGTGCCAGCAGCCGGCGTGGCCGGACTAGCGGGGGCTCCTACAATGAGCAGTTCTTC	CASSRRGRTSGGSYNEQFF
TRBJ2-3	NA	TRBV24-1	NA	TGTGCCACCAGTGACGACAGGACCCCCACAGATACGCAGTATTTT	CATSDDRTPTDTQYF
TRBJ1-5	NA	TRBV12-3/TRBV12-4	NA	TGTGCCAGCAGTCCCAGGGTCGGGCCCCAGCATTTT	CASSPRVGPQHF
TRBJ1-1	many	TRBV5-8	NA	TGTGCCAGCAGCTTGGTTTACAGGGAGACTGAAGCTTTCTTT	CASSLVYRETEAFF
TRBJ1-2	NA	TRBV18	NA	TGTGCCAGCTCACCAGCGGCAGGGGACTACACCTTC	CASSPAAGDYTF
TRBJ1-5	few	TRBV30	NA	TGTGCCTGGAGCAGGAGACAGCGAGACAATCAGCCCCAGCATTTT	CAWSRRQRDNQPQHF
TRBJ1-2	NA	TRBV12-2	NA	TGTGCAAGTCGCTTAGAGCGCGGCGGGGGGGATTGTTTGTGCTACACCTTC	CASRLERGGGDCLCYTF
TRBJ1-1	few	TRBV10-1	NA	TGCGCCAGCAACGGACTCTCTTCGAGCACTGAAGCTTTCTTT	CASNGLSSSTEAFF
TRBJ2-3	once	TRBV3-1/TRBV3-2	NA	TGTGCCAGCAGCCAAGATTCGGGCACAGATACGCAGTATTTT	CASSQDSGTDTQYF
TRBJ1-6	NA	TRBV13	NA	TGTGCCAGCAGCTATCGGGCCGGGAGTTCACCCCTCCACTTT	CASSYRAGSSPLHF
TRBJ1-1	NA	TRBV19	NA	TGTGCCAGTAGTCCCGAGAGACAGCTTTCTTTGAACACTGAAGCTTTCTTT	CASSPERQLSLNTEAFF
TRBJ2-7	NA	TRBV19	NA	TGTGCCAGTGCTGGGGCAGGGAGGAGTGAGCAGTACTTC	CASAGAGRSEQYF
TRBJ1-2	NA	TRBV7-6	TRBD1	TGTGCCAGCACCCTTATCCCGGGACAGTCCGAGGGCAATGGCTACACCTTC	CASTLIPGQSEGNGYTF
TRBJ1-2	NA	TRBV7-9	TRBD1	TGTGCCAGCAGCCTGACAGGGACCATTAACTATGGCTACACCTTC	CASSLTGTINYGYTF
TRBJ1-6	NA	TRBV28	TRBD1	TGTGCCAGCAGTGCCCCCGGGACAGACAATTCACCCCTCCACTTT	CASSAPGTDNSPLHF
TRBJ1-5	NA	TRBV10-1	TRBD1	TGCGCCAGCAGTGAGAACCGGCCAGGGGGCAATTCGATCAGCTCCAATCAGCCCCAGCATTTT	CASSENRPGGNSISSNQPQHF
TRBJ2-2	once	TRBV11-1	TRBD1	TGTGCCAGCAGCCGAAGGGGGCAACCGAACACCGGGGAGCTGTTTTTT	CASSRRGQPNTGELFF
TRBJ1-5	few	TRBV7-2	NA	TGTGCCAGCAGCTTATCGAATCAGCCCCAGCATTTT	CASSLSNQPQHF
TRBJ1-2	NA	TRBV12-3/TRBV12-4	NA	TGTGCCAGCAGTTTGGCGGGGGGCGGTGGCTACACCTTC	CASSLAGGGGYTF
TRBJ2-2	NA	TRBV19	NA	TGTGCCAGTACCCAGCCGGGGGACACCGGGGAGCTGTTTTTT	CASTQPGDTGELFF
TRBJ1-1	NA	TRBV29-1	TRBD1	TGCAGCGCCAGACAGGGGAAGAACACTGAAGCTTTCTTT	CSARQGKNTEAFF